These 7 T cell receptor beta chains originate from one sample sequenced in a study of OX40 agonist ivuxolimab in advanced cancers. Data came from immunoSEQ multiplex PCR; TCRdb stores just in-frame clones and leaves some out. The repertoire includes tens of thousands of clones, 65% to 85% of them detected once, and roughly 4.9% sits in the top ten. Source: CD4+ or CD8+ T cells sorted from blood, taken in a trial of the OX40 agonist ivuxolimab. These receptors came from an adult with an advanced solid tumor such as melanoma, head and neck, liver or kidney cancer.

The chain employs TRBV25-1 and TRBJ1-1; D ambiguous. CDR3 size: 14 residues. V was cut by 3 bases and J by 1 base, with 9 bases left in between. The germline V gene encodes CDR1 MGHDK and CDR2 SYGVNS. The CDR3 DNA follows: TGTGCCAGCAGTGAGCAGTCAGGGAACACTGAAGCTTTCTTT. Encoded protein: CASSEQSGNTEAFF. Together with reference TRBV25-1 and TRBJ1-1, the CDR3 gives the full variable domain: EADIYQTPRYLVIGTGKKITLECSQTMGHDKMYWYQQDPGMELHLIHYSYGVNSTEKGDLSSESTVSRIRTEHFPLTLESARPSHTSQYLCASSEQSGNTEAFFGQGTRLTVV.

The J gene is TRBJ1-1, the V gene TRBV11-2; D unresolved. Looked up from germline, CDR1 is SGHAT and CDR2 is FQNNGV. V shed 2 bases and J shed 4 bases, with 8 bases lying between them. The CDR3 is 13 residues long. In DNA, the CDR3 is TGTGCCAGCAGCTTATCTAGGGTCACTGAAGCTTTCTTT. Protein: CASSLSRVTEAFF.

CDR3 nucleotides: TGTGCCAGTACCGGTTGGGACAGGGATCCCTACGAGCAGTACTTC. This encodes CASTGWDRDPYEQYF. The chain is built from TRBV19 and TRBJ2-5, with 9 bases identical to TRBD1. The assigned J gene may be wrong: the sequence end matches TRBJ2-7 better. Germline lookup yields CDR1 LNHDA and CDR2 SQIVND (reference sequence). This CDR3 contains 15 residues.

J is TRBJ2-7 and V is TRBV30, with TRBD1 matching over 8 bases. This CDR3 contains 12 residues. Germline trimming cut 5 bases from V and 5 bases from J; bases unmatched to any gene: 5. CDR1 and CDR2 from the germline V gene are GTSNPN and SVGIG (reference sequence). The CDR3 reads CAWEGQEHEQYF. Written as DNA, the CDR3 is TGTGCCTGGGAGGGACAGGAACACGAGCAGTACTTC.

CDR3 in amino acids: CAISEGPSTDTQYF. The CDR3 DNA sequence: TGTGCCATCAGTGAAGGCCCTAGCACAGATACGCAGTATTTT. This chain links TRBV10-3 with TRBJ2-3; D unresolved. The V gene lost 3 bases and the J gene lost 0 bases, with 7 bases spanning the gap. Germline CDR1 is ENHRY and CDR2 is SYGVKD. CDR3 length equals 14 residues.

This clone was recorded a few times. Other DNA sequences in this sample translate to the same CDR3. The chain couples TRBV2 to TRBJ1-1; D unresolved. The CDR3 consists of 13 residues. Germline loops: CDR1 SNHLY, CDR2 FYNNEI. Deletions cut 6 bases from V and 2 bases from J, with 10 bases between. The CDR3 spells CASREITNTEAFF. CDR3 in DNA: TGTGCCAGCAGGGAAATTACAAACACTGAAGCTTTCTTT.

J is TRBJ1-5 and V is TRBV19; TRBD1 matches at 7 bases. Germline CDR1 is LNHDA and CDR2 is SQIVND (reference sequence). CDR3 length: 15 amino acids. Trimming at V came to 5 bases and at J to 3 bases, leaving 7 bases not matched to a gene. The CDR3 region has the DNA TGTGCCAGTAGTGTCCGCACAGGGGACAATCAGCCCCAGCATTTT. It translates to CASSVRTGDNQPQHF.